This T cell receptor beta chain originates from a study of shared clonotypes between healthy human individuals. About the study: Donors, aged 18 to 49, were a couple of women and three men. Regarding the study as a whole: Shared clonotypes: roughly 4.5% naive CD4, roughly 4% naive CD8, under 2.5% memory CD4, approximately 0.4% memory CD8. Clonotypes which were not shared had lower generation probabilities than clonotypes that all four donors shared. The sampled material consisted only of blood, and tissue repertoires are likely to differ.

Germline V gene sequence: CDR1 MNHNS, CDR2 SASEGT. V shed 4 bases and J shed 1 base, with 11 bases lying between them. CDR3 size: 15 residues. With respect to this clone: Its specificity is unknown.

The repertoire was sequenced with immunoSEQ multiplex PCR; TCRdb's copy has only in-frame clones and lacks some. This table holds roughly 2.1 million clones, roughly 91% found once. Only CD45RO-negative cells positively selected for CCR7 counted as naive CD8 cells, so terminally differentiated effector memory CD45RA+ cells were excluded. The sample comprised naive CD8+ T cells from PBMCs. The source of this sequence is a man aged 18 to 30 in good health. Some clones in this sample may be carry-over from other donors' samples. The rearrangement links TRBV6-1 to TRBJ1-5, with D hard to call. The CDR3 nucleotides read TGTGCCAGCAGTGCCCGGGAAGAAAGCAATCAGCCCCAGCATTTT. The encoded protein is CASSAREESNQPQHF.